Listed below are T cell receptor beta chains from one sample, sequenced in a study of OX40 agonist ivuxolimab in advanced cancers. Here immunoSEQ multiplex PCR was the method, and the copy in TCRdb shows in-frame clones only, minus some. The table lists 30,000 to 40,000 clones, roughly 87% of them singletons. The sample consisted of CD4+ or CD8+ T cells sorted from blood, taken in a trial of the OX40 agonist ivuxolimab. The source of these receptors is an adult with an advanced solid tumor such as melanoma, head and neck, liver or kidney cancer. Each CDR3 is given with its conserved first and last residue. A D gene is named only where the DNA matches it firmly. Some rows mark clone size as missing; the rest say once, few, many or name a class of expanded clone.

clone size	D gene	V gene	J gene	CDR3 protein	CDR3 DNA
NA	NA	TRBV4-1	TRBJ2-7	CASSQVTSATYEQYF	TGCGCCAGCAGCCAAGTAACGTCAGCTACCTACGAGCAGTACTTC
once	NA	TRBV19	TRBJ2-2	CASSPASFNTGELFF	TGTGCCAGTAGTCCCGCCAGCTTCAACACCGGGGAGCTGTTTTTT
NA	NA	TRBV19	TRBJ1-2	CASSMRSNYGYTF	TGTGCCAGTAGTATGCGCAGTAACTATGGCTACACCTTC
NA	NA	TRBV2	TRBJ2-3	CASSELRDTQYF	TGTGCCAGCAGTGAACTTCGAGATACGCAGTATTTT
NA	NA	TRBV5-1	TRBJ1-1	CASSLEPELNTEAFF	TGCGCCAGCAGCTTGGAACCCGAGTTGAACACTGAAGCTTTCTTT
NA	NA	TRBV5-6	TRBJ1-1	CASSPGGRNTEAFF	TGTGCCAGCAGCCCGGGCGGCAGGAACACTGAAGCTTTCTTT
NA	NA	TRBV18	TRBJ2-7	CASSPGLPPYEQYF	TGTGCCAGCTCACCGGGACTGCCCCCATACGAGCAGTACTTC
NA	TRBD2	TRBV27	TRBJ2-3	CASSPGTSAADTQYF	TGTGCCAGCAGCCCCGGGACTAGCGCCGCAGATACGCAGTATTTT
once	NA	TRBV7-6	TRBJ1-1	CASSLDLQGMNTEAFF	TGTGCCAGCAGCTTAGATTTACAGGGCATGAACACTGAAGCTTTCTTT
NA	NA	TRBV4-1	TRBJ1-1	CASSPLTGLNTEAFF	TGCGCCAGCAGCCCTTTGACAGGCTTAAACACTGAAGCTTTCTTT
NA	NA	TRBV7-2	TRBJ2-3	CASSLVAGTDTQYF	TGTGCCAGCAGCTTAGTGGCAGGCACAGATACGCAGTATTTT
NA	NA	TRBV7-9	TRBJ1-1	CASSEYSGFGAFF	TGTGCCAGCAGCGAATATTCAGGGTTTGGAGCTTTCTTT
NA	TRBD1	TRBV27	TRBJ2-7	CASSSPGTGTYEQYF	TGTGCCAGCAGTTCCCCCGGGACAGGGACCTACGAGCAGTACTTC
NA	TRBD2	TRBV5-6	TRBJ2-2	CASSLNARGKNTGELFF	TGTGCCAGCAGCTTGAACGCGCGGGGGAAGAACACCGGGGAGCTGTTTTTT
few	NA	TRBV27	TRBJ2-5	CASSSQGSLETQYF	TGTGCCAGCAGCTCTCAGGGGTCCTTGGAGACCCAGTACTTC
NA	TRBD1	TRBV29-1	TRBJ1-2	CSDSGTGMPGNYGYTF	TGCAGCGACTCAGGGACAGGGATGCCAGGAAACTATGGCTACACCTTC
NA	NA	TRBV7-6	TRBJ1-2	CASSLGDGYTF	TGTGCCAGCAGCTTAGGTGATGGCTACACCTTC
few	TRBD1	TRBV19	TRBJ2-5	CASSVPTGVQETQYF	TGTGCCAGTAGTGTCCCGACAGGGGTACAAGAGACCCAGTACTTC
once	TRBD1	TRBV28	TRBJ2-1	CASSLNPPGQGTYNEQFF	TGTGCCAGCAGTTTAAACCCCCCTGGACAGGGGACCTACAATGAGCAGTTCTTC
NA	TRBD2	TRBV7-2	TRBJ2-7	CASSLGGGPGYEQYF	TGTGCCAGCAGCTTAGGGGGGGGACCGGGCTACGAGCAGTACTTC
NA	NA	TRBV12-5	TRBJ2-2	CASGYSSNTGELFF	TGTGCTAGTGGTTATTCTTCGAACACCGGGGAGCTGTTTTTT
NA	NA	TRBV29-1	TRBJ2-2	CSVHSSNTGELFF	TGCAGCGTCCACAGCTCGAACACCGGGGAGCTGTTTTTT
NA	NA	TRBV29-1	TRBJ1-2	CSVEDQGWSGYTF	TGCAGCGTTGAAGATCAGGGGTGGTCGGGCTACACCTTC
NA	NA	TRBV30	TRBJ1-1	CAWTHSNTEAFF	TGTGCCTGGACCCACAGTAACACTGAAGCTTTCTTT
NA	TRBD2	TRBV5-1	TRBJ2-7	CASSSVERESYEQYF	TGCGCCAGCAGCTCGGTGGAGCGGGAGAGTTACGAGCAGTACTTC
NA	NA	TRBV12-5	TRBJ1-3	CASKKDSSSGNTIYF	TGTGCTAGTAAAAAAGACAGTTCCTCTGGAAACACCATATATTTT
NA	NA	TRBV4-1	TRBJ2-3	CASSQALAPPSTDTQYF	TGCGCCAGCAGCCAGGCGTTAGCGCCTCCAAGTACAGATACGCAGTATTTT
NA	TRBD2	TRBV9	TRBJ2-3	CASSVGLEPTDTQYF	TGTGCCAGCAGCGTCGGACTAGAGCCCACAGATACGCAGTATTTT
few	TRBD1	TRBV4-1	TRBJ1-4	CASSQRTGGDNEKLFF	TGCGCCAGCAGCCAAAGGACAGGGGGAGATAATGAAAAACTGTTTTTT
few	TRBD2	TRBV9	TRBJ2-1	CASSGPSGGAYNEQFF	TGTGCCAGCAGCGGTCCTAGCGGGGGGGCCTACAATGAGCAGTTCTTC
NA	NA	TRBV5-4	TRBJ1-1	CASSPWDGRNTEAFF	TGTGCCAGCAGCCCCTGGGACGGGCGGAACACTGAAGCTTTCTTT
NA	TRBD1	TRBV29-1	TRBJ1-2	CSGNLGQGLYGYTF	TGCAGCGGGAATCTAGGACAGGGACTCTATGGCTACACCTTC
NA	TRBD1	TRBV2	TRBJ1-6	CASSDGGQDSSYNSPLHF	TGTGCCAGCAGTGATGGGGGACAGGATAGCTCCTATAATTCACCCCTCCACTTT
NA	TRBD1	TRBV7-9	TRBJ1-2	CASAPGGGASPPNYGYTF	TGTGCCAGCGCGCCAGGGGGGGGCGCGTCTCCTCCGAACTATGGCTACACCTTC
NA	NA	TRBV29-1	TRBJ2-1	CSVGEQFF	TGCAGCGTTGGTGAGCAGTTCTTC
NA	NA	TRBV4-1	TRBJ1-4	CASSHVPGTSNEKLFF	TGCGCCAGCAGCCATGTTCCCGGGACGTCGAATGAAAAACTGTTTTTT
NA	TRBD1	TRBV4-2	TRBJ1-2	CASSQLGQGDGYTF	TGTGCCAGCAGCCAATTGGGACAGGGGGATGGCTACACCTTC
NA	TRBD2	TRBV9	TRBJ2-7	CASSPSGGSEQYF	TGTGCCAGCAGCCCTAGCGGGGGGAGCGAGCAGTACTTC
NA	NA	TRBV5-4	TRBJ1-1	CASSLFPVQVNTEAFF	TGTGCCAGCAGCTTGTTCCCCGTACAGGTCAACACTGAAGCTTTCTTT
few	TRBD2	TRBV7-9	TRBJ2-7	CASSPSGAGSGEQYF	TGTGCCAGCAGCCCGAGCGGGGCCGGAAGCGGCGAGCAGTACTTC
few	TRBD1	TRBV30	TRBJ1-5	CAWSQGTGDQPQHF	TGTGCCTGGAGTCAGGGGACAGGGGATCAGCCCCAGCATTTT